This TCR beta chain emerged from a study of regulatory T cells in long-lasting Graves disease (dated by TCRdb to the early 2020s). The study in broad terms: Antithyroid drugs had been taken for less than 3 months by newly diagnosed Graves' disease patients. Peripheral blood TCR sequencing and RNA sequencing compared persistent Graves' disease patients with newly diagnosed Graves' disease patients. The study took place in China and was registered as a clinical trial. A total of some 33 samples were covered by TCR sequencing, comprising around 13 persistent and approximately 20 newly diagnosed Graves' disease patients.

Beyond this particular receptor, the publication reports: Persistent patients shared more public clonotypes among themselves (roughly 2,700) than newly diagnosed patients did (roughly 920). TRBV28, TRBJ1-2 and TRBJ2-5 were preferentially used in persistent disease, while TRBV20-1 and TRBJ2-1 were favored in newly diagnosed disease. Compared with newly diagnosed patients, patients with persistent Graves' disease had lower TCR Shannon entropy and fewer highly expanded clones, which suggests clonal expansion. As a limitation, the authors acknowledged that the small sample size may reduce accuracy. Sequencing and analysis were limited to the TCR beta chain. Peripheral blood alone was examined, since thyroid tissue, which constituted the primary lesion, could not be accessed.

The protocol used for the library was multiplex PCR. TCRdb names Illumina HiSeq 4000 as the instrument used. iRepertoire HTBI primers and Arm-PCR amplification of CDR3 regions were used to construct TCR beta libraries. Before sequencing, the PCR products went through gel purification. The original pipeline was this. Across samples, 60 to 70 TRBV and roughly 15 TRBJ segments were identified and used for gene usage analysis of CDR3 amino acid clonotypes. Filtered high-quality paired reads were merged into contigs using COPE and FqMerger. BLAST was used to align contigs to IMGT TRBV, TRBD and TRBJ reference genes, with CDR3 defined following IMGT. Clonotypes above 0.1% frequency were classified as highly expanded clones. Repertoire diversity was measured by Shannon entropy, and V-J evenness by the Gini coefficient. A clonotype was considered public if more than one individual shared it. Clones were called with MiXCR by TCRdb after fastp trimmed the public reads at Q25, and only in-frame beta chains were retained. For every CDR3 protein sequence, its rows merge into one entry that carries the most common genes and DNA. The V and J calls and clone size come from TCRdb's table, not from the authors' own analysis. The sample table holds hundreds of thousands of distinct CDR3 sequences, of which about 12% were seen once. The leading ten clones occupy approximately 9.6% of the sample.

V loses 2 bases, J loses 4 bases, and the germline ends lie 14 bases apart. From cysteine to phenylalanine, the CDR3 is 15 amino acids long. Of the read, only the CDR3 DNA is kept; its 45 bases are in frame from base 1. Ten or more counts support this clonotype. Its antigen is still unknown. Base qualities are missing; no much larger clone stands one base away. The sample's time point label, decoded: newly diagnosed GD, antithyroid drugs for less than 3 months. For both TCR sequencing and RNA sequencing, RNA was extracted from PBMCs in TRIzol. The diagnosis of Graves' disease followed American Thyroid Association guidelines. The patients came from an endocrinology department in Xi'an, China. Each patient gave approximately 8.8 milliliters of peripheral blood, collected in an EDTA anticoagulant tube. PBMCs were isolated by Ficoll Paque Plus density gradient separation without further T cell sorting. RNA quality was checked with an Agilent 2100 Bioanalyzer and agarose gel, and concentration with a NanoDrop 2000.

The sample also formed part of further work on T cells in Graves' hyperthyroidism and ophthalmopathy. As noted in the second study: Stable Graves' hyperthyroidism was defined as the absence of progression to ophthalmopathy over 18 months of follow-up. The hyperthyroidism patients were between 18 and 65 years old and newly diagnosed, with a disease duration of less than 2 months. Patients with uncontrolled infections, other autoimmune diseases, pregnancy or lactation were excluded. Diagnoses were based on clinical symptoms, serum thyroxine and TRAb, thyroid ultrasound and orbital computed tomography. The TCR CDR3 was subjected to a first round of RT-PCR using the HTBI primer set and the Qiagen OneStep RT-PCR kit. Most expanded thyroid clonotypes (frequency above 0.001) were also found in blood, which suggests that blood repertoires may mirror thyroid immune responses. Ophthalmopathy was separated from stable hyperthyroidism by a 13 V-J signature model, with 85% to 90% sensitivity and 81% to 83% specificity obtained in cross-validation and 80%/75% obtained in testing. In validation, the model predicted progression to ophthalmopathy with about 71% sensitivity and 72% to 85% specificity, a median of about 6.7 months before onset. A discovery cohort of about 100 patients, 43 with Graves' ophthalmopathy and approximately 55 with stable Graves' hyperthyroidism, was used to find distinguishing TCR V-J signatures. Prospective prediction of ophthalmopathy was tested in an independent validation cohort consisting of some 19 hyperthyroidism patients and approximately 16 patients who later progressed to ophthalmopathy. The roughly 91 discovery patients were randomly split 7:3 into training and test sets. In about 6 Graves' hyperthyroidism patients, the study also compared T-cell repertoires from thyroid tissue with T-cell repertoires from blood. Following sampling, methimazole starting at 30 mg daily was given to hyperthyroidism patients, and high-dose intravenous methylprednisolone was given to ophthalmopathy patients. The libraries were constructed in a second round of multiplex PCR and then size-selected and purified. The libraries were sequenced on an Illumina HiSeq2000 using paired-end 100 bp reads. SOAPnuke was used to process the raw data, with reads discarded if the reads contained adapters or uncalled bases, had a mean Phred below 15, or lacked an exact constant-primer or identifier match. High-quality paired reads were merged with COPE v1.2.5, and unique nucleotide sequences were defined as clonotypes. MiTCR v1.1 was used to align the clonotypes against IMGT TRBV, TRBD and TRBJ reference segments. Analysis was restricted to V-J combinations with a frequency above 0.0001, which covered about 99% of repertoires. A TCS score was defined as the ratio of F50 (clonal expansion) to E x V (chaos), with BLOSUM62-based TCRdist applied between CDR3 peptides within each V-J. Welch's t-statistics and random forest reduced roughly 540 V-J features to about 12, which were used in a naive Bayes classifier (R e1071). No statistical method was used to set the sample size in advance, and investigators knew the group allocation. According to the paper, TCR Vbeta CDR3 sequencing was carried out on 135 peripheral blood samples, which came from 40 to 45 ophthalmopathy, around 75 hyperthyroidism and approximately 17 progressor patients.

This receptor was taken from a woman aged 30 to 39 with Graves disease. Donor details come from another sample of the same person, matched by shared clones. The chain was built from TRBV12-3 or TRBV12-4 and TRBJ2-5; D gene: possibly TRBD2, on 6 matching bases. This specimen consisted of peripheral blood mononuclear cells (PBMCs), obtained at new diagnosis, from a patient treated with antithyroid drugs. The nucleotides are TGTGCCAGCAGTTTAATGTTTGCGGGAAGAGAGACCCAGTACTTC. Translated, it gives CASSLMFAGRETQYF.